The 24 T cell receptor beta chains below come from one sample, sequenced in a study of OX40 agonist ivuxolimab in advanced cancers. TCRdb's copy holds only in-frame clones and misses some; the assay was immunoSEQ multiplex PCR. The sample yields some 86,000 clones, roughly 94% seen once. The material was CD4+ or CD8+ T cells sorted from blood, obtained in a trial of the OX40 agonist ivuxolimab. These receptors were collected from an adult with an advanced solid tumor such as melanoma, head and neck, liver or kidney cancer.

This chain links TRBV28 with TRBJ1-1; D remains ambiguous. The CDR3 covers 12 residues. Trimming stripped 6 bases from V and 8 bases from J, with 13 bases between. Germline loops: CDR1 MDHEN, CDR2 SYDVKM. CDR3 nucleotide sequence: TGTGCCAGCAGCCCCCCGGGAAGAGAAGCTTTCTTT. Encoded protein: CASSPPGREAFF.

This chain joins TRBV15 and TRBJ1-2, with D perhaps TRBD1 (6 bases). Germline V gene sequence: CDR1 LNHNV, CDR2 YYDKDF (reference sequence). This CDR3 is built from 13 residues. V shed 2 bases and J shed 2 bases, with 6 bases lying between them. The CDR3 here is CATSRRGNYGYTF. DNA for the CDR3: TGTGCCACCAGCAGAAGGGGGAACTATGGCTACACCTTC.

The chain combines TRBV11-2 with TRBJ1-1; tentative D call: TRBD1 (5 bases). The length of the CDR3 is 14 residues. V lost 1 base to trimming and J lost 5 bases, with 11 bases between them. Germline V gives CDR1 SGHAT, CDR2 FQNNGV. The CDR3 spells CASSLGGVRTEAFF. As DNA, the CDR3 is TGTGCCAGCAGCTTAGGGGGCGTTCGGACTGAAGCTTTCTTT. Filled out from reference TRBV11-2 and TRBJ1-1, the complete variable domain reads EAGVAQSPRYKIIEKRQSVAFWCNPISGHATLYWYQQILGQGPKLLIQFQNNGVVDDSQLPKDRFSAERLKGVDSTLKIQPAKLEDSAVYLCASSLGGVRTEAFFGQGTRLTVV.

This clone was picked up one time. V and J are TRBV19 and TRBJ1-5; tentatively, D is TRBD1 (5 bases). The CDR3 has 14 residues. CDR1 and CDR2 (germline): LNHDA, SQIVND (reference sequence). V lost 7 bases, J lost 8 bases, and 18 bases lay in between. The CDR3 DNA reads TGTGCCAGTATGCAACGGGGCGTCGGGGAGCCCCAGCATTTT. Translation gives CASMQRGVGEPQHF.

The gene calls are TRBV7-3 and TRBJ2-1; weak D call: TRBD1 (5 bases). The CDR3 contains 15 residues. The V gene's germline CDR1 is SGHTA and CDR2 FQGTGA. V lost 0 bases to trimming and J lost 5 bases, with 11 bases between them. This CDR3 reads CASSLTLARDNEQFF. Here the CDR3 DNA reads TGTGCCAGCAGCTTAACGCTCGCCAGGGACAATGAGCAGTTCTTC.

The gene calls are TRBV7-9 and TRBJ1-2, with a tentative D call TRBD1 (5 bases). The CDR3 contains 12 residues. Germline CDR1 SEHNR, CDR2 FQNEAQ (reference sequence). V dropped 1 base and J dropped 6 bases, with 6 bases sitting between them. The CDR3 DNA sequence: TGTGCCAGCAGCTTAGGAGGGGATGGCTACACCTTC. Translating it yields CASSLGGDGYTF.

The chain employs TRBV4-2 and TRBJ2-1, with D perhaps matching TRBD1 or TRBD2 (5 bases each). The V gene lost 0 bases and the J gene lost 10 bases, with 10 bases spanning the gap. The CDR3 sequence is 13 residues long. Germline values: CDR1 LGHNA, CDR2 YNFKEQ. CDR3 in DNA: TGTGCCAGCAGCCAAGATTGGGGGTCCGAGCAGTTCTTC. It codes for CASSQDWGSEQFF.

The chain recombines TRBV10-3 with TRBJ2-1; TRBD1 is a possible D gene (5 bases). The V end lost 0 bases, the J end lost 7 bases, and 13 bases lay between the germline ends. The germline CDR1 and CDR2 sequences are ENHRY and SYGVKD. The CDR3 consists of 15 residues. The CDR3: CAISESGQPTNEQFF. CDR3 DNA sequence: TGTGCCATCAGTGAGTCAGGACAACCTACAAATGAGCAGTTCTTC.

V gene TRBV5-4 combines with J gene TRBJ2-3; TRBD2 is a possible D gene (5 bases). Trimming pared 1 base from V and 0 bases from J, leaving 15 bases between. The CDR3 runs to 17 residues. Germline loops: CDR1 SGHNT, CDR2 YYREEE (reference sequence). CDR3 residues: CASSLLGLAASTDTQYF. The CDR3 DNA sequence: TGTGCCAGCAGCTTGCTGGGTCTAGCAGCAAGCACAGATACGCAGTATTTT.

The CDR3 sequence: CASSSGQKSTRPTEAFF. CDR3 nucleotide sequence: TGTGCCAGCAGCTCGGGACAGAAGAGTACCCGGCCGACTGAAGCTTTCTTT. This chain uses TRBV13 with TRBJ1-1, with 7 bases aligning to TRBD1. With V trimmed by 4 bases and J by 5 bases, 16 bases remained unmatched. Germline lookup yields CDR1 PRHDT and CDR2 FYEKMQ (reference sequence). CDR3 size: 17 residues.

The J gene is TRBJ2-3, the V gene TRBV7-6; TRBD2 aligns across 8 bases. V lost 2 bases, J lost 2 bases, and 3 bases stayed unmatched. The CDR3 is made up of 15 amino acids. Germline V gene lookup returns CDR1 SGHVS and CDR2 FNYEAQ. The CDR3: CASSLTSGTTDTQYF. The DNA for the CDR3 is TGTGCCAGCAGCTTAACTAGCGGTACCACAGATACGCAGTATTTT.

V usage is TRBV9 and J usage is TRBJ2-1; 8 nucleotides line up with TRBD1. The germline V gene encodes CDR1 SGDLS and CDR2 YYNGEE. The CDR3 consists of 16 residues. Losses at the gene ends were 4 bases for V and 7 bases for J; bases not matched to a gene: 13. The CDR3 coding sequence is TGTGCCAGCAGCCTTAAGGGGTACAGGGGGGAAAATGAGCAGTTCTTC. This codes for CASSLKGYRGENEQFF.

This chain links TRBV5-1 with TRBJ1-1, with D unresolved. V was clipped by 4 bases and J by 5 bases, with 12 bases between them. Germline assignment: CDR1 SGHRS and CDR2 YFSETQ. This CDR3 has 13 residues. The CDR3 reads CASSPPLRTEAFF. The CDR3 DNA sequence: TGCGCCAGCAGCCCCCCTTTACGAACTGAAGCTTTCTTT.

This rearrangement joins TRBV10-3 to TRBJ2-7, with TRBD1 matching 8 bases. Germline values: CDR1 ENHRY, CDR2 SYGVKD. This CDR3 is built from 14 residues. J gave up 3 bases and V 6 bases, and 7 bases lay outside the gene matches. The CDR3, as DNA: TGTGCCATCAGCCAACAGGACAGGGACTACGAGCAGTACTTC. This encodes CAISQQDRDYEQYF.

CDR3 in amino acids: CASSQGGLEAFF. As DNA, the CDR3 is TGTGCCAGCAGCCAAGGGGGGCTTGAAGCTTTCTTT. This rearrangement joins TRBV14 to TRBJ1-1; perhaps TRBD1 as D (6 bases). V was trimmed by 1 base and J by 7 bases, leaving 7 bases between them. Germline CDR1 reads SGHDN; CDR2 reads FVKESK. The CDR3 totals 12 residues.

V and J are TRBV28 and TRBJ2-7; D assignment may be TRBD1 or TRBD2 (5 bases each). Germline CDR1 MDHEN, CDR2 SYDVKM. The CDR3 contains 14 residues. V dropped 6 bases and J dropped 4 bases, with 16 bases sitting between them. The CDR3 nucleotides read TGTGCCAGCAGCCCGAGGGGACCTGGGTACGAGCAGTACTTC. Its translation is CASSPRGPGYEQYF.

CDR3 bases: TGTGCCAGCAGTTGGGGGGTAAATCAGCCCCAGCATTTT. It yields the protein CASSWGVNQPQHF. V is TRBV6-5 and J is TRBJ1-5; the D gene is possibly TRBD1 (5 bases). There are 13 residues in the CDR3. Germline V CDR1 and CDR2: MNHEY, SVGAGI. Trimming shortened V by 4 bases and J by 4 bases, and 8 bases separated the two germline ends.

The CDR3: CASSPPGLKIEQYF. As DNA, the CDR3 is TGTGCCAGTAGTCCACCGGGACTCAAGATTGAGCAGTACTTC. The V and J genes are TRBV19 and TRBJ2-7, with D possibly matching TRBD2 (6 bases). Trimming removed 5 bases at V and 7 bases at J, with 18 bases between. Per germline, CDR1 LNHDA and CDR2 SQIVND (reference sequence). The CDR3 contains 14 residues.

The chain has TRBV6-4 and TRBJ2-3, with 10 bases that match TRBD1. The germline V gene has CDR1 MRHNA and CDR2 SNTAGT. V was pared by 2 bases and J by 3 bases, with 2 bases of the junction left unmatched. The CDR3 runs to 15 residues. CDR3 nucleotides: TGTGCCAGCAGTGACGGGACAGGGGCGACAGATACGCAGTATTTT. Translation gives CASSDGTGATDTQYF.

In its sample, this clone was seen once. The chain links TRBV7-6 to TRBJ1-3; D is ambiguous. Per germline, CDR1 SGHVS and CDR2 FNYEAQ. The germline V and J ends were trimmed by 3 bases and 4 bases, with 13 bases remaining between them. This CDR3 has 15 amino acids. The CDR3 DNA reads as TGTGCCAGCAGCTTCGACCCAGCCGCCGGAAACACCATATATTTT. Protein product: CASSFDPAAGNTIYF.

The rearrangement links TRBV27 to TRBJ2-2; possible D gene TRBD2, 5 bases. V was shortened by 6 bases and J by 7 bases, with 18 bases between the two germline ends. There are 15 residues in the CDR3. Germline assignment: CDR1 MNHEY and CDR2 SMNVEV (reference sequence). This CDR3 is CASRSDSAVVGELFF. The CDR3 bases are TGTGCCAGCAGATCGGACTCCGCGGTGGTCGGGGAGCTGTTTTTT.

The genes are TRBV27 and TRBJ1-1, with unresolved D. With 3 bases removed from V and 2 bases from J, the gap between germline ends came to 10 bases. The length of the CDR3 is 14 residues. Germline V gene data show CDR1 as MNHEY and CDR2 as SMNVEV (reference sequence). Here the CDR3 reads CASSLLGKNTEAFF. Written as DNA, the CDR3 is TGTGCCAGCAGTTTGTTGGGCAAAAACACTGAAGCTTTCTTT.

The chain recombines TRBV7-9 with TRBJ1-4, with a tentative D call TRBD1 (6 bases). Germline CDR1 is SEHNR and CDR2 is FQNEAQ (reference sequence). Trimming took 3 bases from V and 0 from J, leaving 11 bases between them. This CDR3 region has 16 residues. CDR3 region: CASSLTGPSTNEKLFF. DNA of the CDR3: TGTGCCAGCAGCTTGACAGGACCCTCAACTAATGAAAAACTGTTTTTT.

The V and J genes are TRBV28 and TRBJ1-2; D is ambiguous. The V gene's germline CDR1 is MDHEN and CDR2 SYDVKM. Trimming removed 8 bases at V and 5 bases at J, with 15 bases between. The CDR3 is 13 amino acids. This CDR3 is CASLSRVGYGYTF. The CDR3 DNA follows: TGTGCCAGCCTCTCTAGGGTTGGGTATGGCTACACCTTC.